This TCR beta chain was documented in a study of control samples from healthy donors and cancer patients. This clone was observed a few times. The CDR3 is 16 residues long. Per the germline V gene, CDR1 is MNHEY and CDR2 is SVGAGI. Trimming removed 2 bases at V and 0 bases at J, with 11 bases between. The table came from immunoSEQ multiplex PCR; TCRdb's copy has only in-frame clones and leaves some out. The table lists approximately 59,000 clones, 87% of them singletons. This clonotype originated in a woman aged 60-70 years with lung cancer. The rearrangement links TRBV6-5 to TRBJ2-1; the D is unclear. Specimen: PBMCs. As DNA, the CDR3 is TGTGCCAGCAGTTACCGACGGGTCTCCTCCTACAATGAGCAGTTCTTC. This sequence encodes CASSYRRVSSYNEQFF.